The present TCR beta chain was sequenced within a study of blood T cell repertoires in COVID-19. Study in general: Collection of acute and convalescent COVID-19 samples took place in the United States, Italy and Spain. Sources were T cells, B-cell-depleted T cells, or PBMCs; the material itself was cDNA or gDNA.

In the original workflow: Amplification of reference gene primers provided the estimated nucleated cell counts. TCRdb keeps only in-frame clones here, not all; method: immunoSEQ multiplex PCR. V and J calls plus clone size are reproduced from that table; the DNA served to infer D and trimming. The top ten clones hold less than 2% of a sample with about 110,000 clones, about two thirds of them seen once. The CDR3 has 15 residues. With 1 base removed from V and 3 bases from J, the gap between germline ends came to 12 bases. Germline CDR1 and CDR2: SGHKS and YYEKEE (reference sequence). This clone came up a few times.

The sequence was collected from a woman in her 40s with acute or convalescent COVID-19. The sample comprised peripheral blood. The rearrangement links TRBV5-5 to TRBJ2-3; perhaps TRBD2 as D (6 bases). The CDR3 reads CASSLQTRGTDTQYF. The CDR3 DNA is TGTGCCAGCAGCTTGCAGACACGGGGGACAGATACGCAGTATTTT.